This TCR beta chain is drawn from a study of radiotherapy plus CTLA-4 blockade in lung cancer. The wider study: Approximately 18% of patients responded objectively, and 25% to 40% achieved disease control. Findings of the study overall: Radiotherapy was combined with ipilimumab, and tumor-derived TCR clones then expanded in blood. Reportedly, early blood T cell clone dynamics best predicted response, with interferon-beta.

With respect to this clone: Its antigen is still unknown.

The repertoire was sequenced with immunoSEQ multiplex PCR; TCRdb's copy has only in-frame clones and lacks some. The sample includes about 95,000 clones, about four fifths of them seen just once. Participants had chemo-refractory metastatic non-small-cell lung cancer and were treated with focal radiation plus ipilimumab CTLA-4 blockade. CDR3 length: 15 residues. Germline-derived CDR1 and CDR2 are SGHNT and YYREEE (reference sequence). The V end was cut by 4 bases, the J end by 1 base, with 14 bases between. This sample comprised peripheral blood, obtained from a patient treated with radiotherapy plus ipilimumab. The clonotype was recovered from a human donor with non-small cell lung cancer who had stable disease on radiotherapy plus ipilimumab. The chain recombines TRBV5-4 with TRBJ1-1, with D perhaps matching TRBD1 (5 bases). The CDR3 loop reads CASSPQLGANTEAFF. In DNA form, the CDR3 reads TGTGCCAGCAGCCCCCAGCTAGGGGCGAACACTGAAGCTTTCTTT.